This T cell receptor beta chain was sequenced for a study of T cell repertoires in ileal Crohn's disease. The wider study: TCRB immunosequencing input was five hundred nanograms of biopsy DNA per sample.

Time point described: inflamed ileum from the surgical specimen. Eligibility required adulthood, ileal or ileocolonic Crohn's disease and indicated ileocolonic resection. The data were produced by immunoSEQ multiplex PCR, yet TCRdb's version contains in-frame clones alone and is incomplete. The table has roughly 15,000 clones, 76% seen once. This CDR3 spans 13 amino acids. The TCR comes from an adult with Crohn's disease. Sequencing was done on a sample of ileal tissue. The gene calls are TRBV21-1 and TRBJ2-7; the table's D call, TRBD2, was not checked against the DNA. TRBV21-1 is deemed a pseudogene. This CDR3 is CASSKRGGYEQYF. The CDR3 nucleotides read TGTGCCAGCAGCAAACGGGGTGGCTACGAGCAGTACTTC.